The sample holds many counts of the clone carrying this T cell receptor beta chain. The antigen is undetermined. The data stem from a study of metastatic and nonmetastatic thyroid tumors. Study summary: Repertoires from blood and tumor or nodule tissue of malignant and benign thyroid patients were compared. Findings and caveats of the study: It was reportedly found that TCR beta diversity was significantly higher in malignant thyroid tumors than in benign nodules, a difference seen in both blood and tumor samples.

Each patient came to thyroid surgery without any prior treatment (of any kind). The authors' processing: A papillary thyroid cancer distant-metastasis classifier was built from CDR3 differences across clinicopathological groups. MiXCR reprocessed the PCR reads for TCRdb. The V and J calls and clone size come from TCRdb's table, not from the authors' own analysis. Among around 50,000 clones listed, 25% to 30% were seen once. This CDR3 has 13 amino acids. With 9 bases clipped from V and 5 bases from J, the junction kept 5 bases outside the gene matches. Germline V gene sequence: CDR1 LNHDA, CDR2 SQIVND (reference sequence).

Sequenced: blood. The rearrangement links TRBV19 to TRBJ1-5; the match to TRBD1 covers 9 bases. The receptor was isolated from a female donor with papillary thyroid cancer or a benign thyroid nodule (not recorded which). Some clones in this sample may be carry-over from other donors' samples. CDR3 nucleotide sequence: TGTGCCAGCGAAGGGACAGGGTATCAGCCCCAGCATTTT. This codes for CASEGTGYQPQHF.